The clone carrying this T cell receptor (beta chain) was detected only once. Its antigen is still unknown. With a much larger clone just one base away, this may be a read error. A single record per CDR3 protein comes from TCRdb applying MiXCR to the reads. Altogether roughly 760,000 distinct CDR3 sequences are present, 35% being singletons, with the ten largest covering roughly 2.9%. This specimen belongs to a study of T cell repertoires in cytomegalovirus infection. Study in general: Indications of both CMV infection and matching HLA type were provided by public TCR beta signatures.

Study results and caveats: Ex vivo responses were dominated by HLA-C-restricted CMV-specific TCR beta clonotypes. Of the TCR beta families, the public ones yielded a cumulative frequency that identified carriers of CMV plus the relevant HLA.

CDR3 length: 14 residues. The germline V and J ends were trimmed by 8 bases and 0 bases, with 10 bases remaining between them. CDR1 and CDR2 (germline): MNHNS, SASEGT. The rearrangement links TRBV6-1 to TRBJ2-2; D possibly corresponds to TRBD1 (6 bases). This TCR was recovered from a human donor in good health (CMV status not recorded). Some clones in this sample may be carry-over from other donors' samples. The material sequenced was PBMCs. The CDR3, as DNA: TGTGCCAGCCTAAAGGGGGCGAACACCGGGGAGCTGTTTTTT. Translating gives CASLKGANTGELFF.